Shown below are 11 T cell receptor beta chains from a single sample sequenced in a study of cytomegalovirus exposure and HLA in healthy donors. The PCR ran on 60 Vbeta and 13 Jbeta primers. The table came from immunoSEQ multiplex PCR; TCRdb's copy has only in-frame clones and leaves some out. The sample lists about 160,000 clones, around 90% seen once, with more than 0.7% in the top ten. The sample taken for sequencing was PBMCs. Every receptor here comes from a woman in her thirties in good health and CMV-seronegative.

The table lists this clone with a few counts. The gene calls are TRBV5-6 and TRBJ2-7; 7 bases map to TRBD1. The length of the CDR3 is 13 residues. V lost 5 bases to trimming and J lost 3 bases; unmatched junction nucleotides: 5. The germline V gene encodes CDR1 SGHDT and CDR2 YYEEEE. CDR3 nucleotides: TGTGCCAGCAGATTACAGGGGAGCTACGAGCAGTACTTC. Translation gives CASRLQGSYEQYF.

The chain combines TRBV19 with TRBJ1-2, with 8 bases aligning to TRBD1. This CDR3 spans 13 amino acids. CDR1 and CDR2 (germline): LNHDA, SQIVND (reference sequence). With 7 bases clipped from V and 4 bases from J, the junction kept 5 bases outside the gene matches. The CDR3 region is CASTVGQVYGYTF. The CDR3 coding sequence is TGTGCCAGTACCGTGGGACAGGTCTATGGCTACACCTTC.

The V call is TRBV28, the J call TRBJ1-2, with D perhaps matching TRBD1 (5 bases). The CDR3 spans 14 residues. The germline V and J ends were trimmed by 5 bases and 5 bases, with 15 bases remaining between them. From germline, CDR1 is MDHEN and CDR2 SYDVKM. CDR3 amino acids: CASSPRPDRYGYTF. In DNA, the CDR3 is TGTGCCAGCAGTCCCCGCCCCGACAGATATGGCTACACCTTC.

The V gene is TRBV4-2, the J gene TRBJ2-7; D possibly corresponds to TRBD2 (5 bases). The V gene lost 1 base and the J gene lost 2 bases, with 9 bases spanning the gap. The CDR3 sequence is 14 residues long. Germline lookup yields CDR1 LGHNA and CDR2 YNFKEQ. CDR3 bases: TGTGCCAGCAGCCAAGGACTACTAACCTACGAGCAGTACTTC. Its protein is CASSQGLLTYEQYF.

The rearrangement uses TRBV11-2 and TRBJ2-3; the D is unclear. Trimming took off 0 bases at V and 6 bases at J, with 16 bases between the two ends. Germline V gene sequence: CDR1 SGHAT, CDR2 FQNNGV. There are 16 residues in the CDR3. The CDR3, as DNA: TGTGCCAGCAGCTTAGATGTCAGCGCCGCCCTGGATACGCAGTATTTT. It specifies CASSLDVSAALDTQYF.

This chain uses TRBV5-1 with TRBJ2-3; 10 positions agree with TRBD2. The J segment lost 1 base and the V segment lost 0 bases, leaving 2 bases of the junction unmatched. The germline V gene has CDR1 SGHRS and CDR2 YFSETQ. The length of the CDR3 is 16 residues. The chain's CDR3 is CASSLGLAGGTDTQYF. CDR3 DNA sequence: TGCGCCAGCAGCTTGGGGCTAGCGGGAGGCACAGATACGCAGTATTTT.

This clone was counted a few times. V and J are TRBV7-8 and TRBJ1-1; TRBD1 is a possible D gene (5 bases). CDR3 length equals 14 residues. Trimming removed 2 bases from V and 5 bases from J, with 12 bases in between. Per the germline V gene, CDR1 is SGHVS and CDR2 is FQNEAQ. The CDR3 bases are TGTGCCAGCAGCTTAATTCCAGGGCGAACTGAAGCTTTCTTT. This gives the protein CASSLIPGRTEAFF. The whole variable domain, remainder taken from reference TRBV7-8 and TRBJ1-1, is GAGVSQSPRYKVAKRGQDVALRCDPISGHVSLFWYQQALGQGPEFLTYFQNEAQLDKSGLPSDRFFAERPEGSVSTLKIQRTQQEDSAVYLCASSLIPGRTEAFFGQGTRLTVV.

This chain uses TRBV4-1 with TRBJ2-3; 9 bases agree with TRBD2. The V gene's germline CDR1 is MGHRA and CDR2 YSYEKL. J lost 4 bases, V lost 3 bases, and 14 bases had no gene match. The length of the CDR3 is 18 residues. CDR3 coding DNA: TGCGCCAGCAGCCAGCCCCAGGTGGGAGCGGGGGGCGCAGATACGCAGTATTTT. Its protein is CASSQPQVGAGGADTQYF.

Concerning this clone itself: Other DNA sequences in this specimen translate into the identical CDR3. The chain links TRBV6-1 to TRBJ1-6, with D hard to call. Germline CDR1 is MNHNS and CDR2 is SASEGT. This CDR3 region has 19 residues. Trimming took off 4 bases at V and 0 bases at J, with 19 bases between the two ends. CDR3 region: CASSARIAARSSYNSPLHF. The CDR3 DNA reads as TGTGCCAGCAGTGCCCGCATCGCGGCGCGGAGCTCCTATAATTCACCCCTCCACTTT.

The V and J genes are TRBV29-1 and TRBJ1-2; the D gene is possibly TRBD1 (6 bases). V lost 7 bases and J 2 bases, leaving 11 bases between the germline ends. Germline V gene lookup returns CDR1 SQVTM and CDR2 ANQGSEA. The CDR3 has 12 residues. In nucleotides, the CDR3 is TGCAGCGGTATGGGGACAAACTATGGCTACACCTTC. Protein product: CSGMGTNYGYTF. Combining the CDR3 with reference TRBV29-1 and TRBJ1-2 gives the whole variable domain SAVISQKPSRDICQRGTSLTIQCQVDSQVTMMFWYRQQPGQSLTLIATANQGSEATYESGFVIDKFPISRPNLTFSTLTVSNMSPEDSSIYLCSGMGTNYGYTFGSGTRLTVV.

The chain couples TRBV11-2 to TRBJ1-2, with a tentative D call TRBD1 (6 bases). This CDR3 is 13 amino acids long. Germline-derived CDR1 and CDR2 are SGHAT and FQNNGV. V gave up 5 bases and J gave up 4 bases, with 11 bases separating them. CDR3 region: CASSSLDSYGYTF. In nucleotides, the CDR3 is TGTGCCAGCAGCAGCCTGGACAGCTATGGCTACACCTTC.